Listed below are T cell receptor beta chains from one sample, sequenced in a study of T cell responses to AZD1222 COVID-19 vaccine. Profiled with immunoSEQ multiplex PCR; TCRdb holds only in-frame clones, not every one. The sample has some 120,000 clones; around 90% are singletons. Specimen: peripheral blood, collected on day 0 of AZD1222 vaccination. These receptors originate from an adult in good health. Each CDR3 is given with its conserved first and last residue. A D gene is named only where the DNA matches it firmly. Some rows mark clone size as missing; the rest say once, few, many or name a class of expanded clone.

D	V	size	J	DNA	CDR3
TRBD1	TRBV6-2/TRBV6-3	.	TRBJ2-1	TGTGCCAGCAGTTACTCGAGGGACAGGAGCTCCTACAATGAGCAGTTCTTC	CASSYSRDRSSYNEQFF
TRBD2	TRBV5-1	.	TRBJ2-3	TGCGCCAGCAGCCCCGGGACTAGCGGCGATACGCAGTATTTT	CASSPGTSGDTQYF
.	TRBV7-6	.	TRBJ1-3	TGTGCCAGCAGCCCGGAAGGAACAGCGAGCTCTGGAAACACCATATATTTT	CASSPEGTASSGNTIYF
.	TRBV4-2	.	TRBJ2-1	TGTGCCAGCAGCCAAGTTCAGGCCAATGAGCAGTTCTTC	CASSQVQANEQFF
.	TRBV28	.	TRBJ1-5	TGTGCCAGCAGTCTCAACAGGGAAGGCCAGCCCCAGCATTTT	CASSLNREGQPQHF
.	TRBV7-2	.	TRBJ2-7	TGTGCCAGCATGGGTGAAAGTTCCTACGAGCAGTACTTC	CASMGESSYEQYF
.	TRBV14	.	TRBJ2-4	TGTGCCAGCAGCCAAGCCCAGGTTGGCAAAAACATTCAGTACTTC	CASSQAQVGKNIQYF
.	TRBV9	.	TRBJ2-7	TGTGCCAGCAGCGTAGGCTCCGGTACGGAGCAGTACTTC	CASSVGSGTEQYF
TRBD1	TRBV5-1	.	TRBJ1-5	TGCGCCAGCAGCCTGGGACAGGGAGATCAGCCCCAGCATTTT	CASSLGQGDQPQHF
TRBD1	TRBV6-5	.	TRBJ2-7	TGTGCCAGCAGTTACTCGGGCGAGGGACAGTACGAGCAGTACTTC	CASSYSGEGQYEQYF
.	TRBV5-1	.	TRBJ1-4	TGCGCCAGCAGCTCGATTTTCGGGGCTAATGAAAAACTGTTTTTT	CASSSIFGANEKLFF
.	TRBV7-2	.	TRBJ1-4	TGTGCCAGCAGCTTGGGGGCGTTTAATGAAAAACTGTTTTTT	CASSLGAFNEKLFF
.	TRBV6-2/TRBV6-3	.	TRBJ1-2	TGTGCCAGCAGTTCATCGAACAACTATGGCTACACCTTC	CASSSSNNYGYTF
.	TRBV28	.	TRBJ1-4	TGTGCCAGCAGTTTTCCCGGACGGGGGGCTAATGAAAAACTGTTTTTT	CASSFPGRGANEKLFF
TRBD2	TRBV7-2	.	TRBJ2-1	TGTGCCAGCAGCTTTCGGACTAGCGGCAACAATGAGCAGTTCTTC	CASSFRTSGNNEQFF
.	TRBV24-1	.	TRBJ2-3	TGTGCCACCAGTGAACGGGCCAATCTAGGGGATACGCAGTATTTT	CATSERANLGDTQYF
TRBD1	TRBV7-2	.	TRBJ1-5	TGTGCCAGCAGCTTAGCGTTCAGGGGGGGCAATCAGCCCCAGCATTTT	CASSLAFRGGNQPQHF
.	TRBV19	.	TRBJ2-3	TGTGCCAGTAGTGCTAAAGATTCGGCGAGCCCAGATACGCAGTATTTT	CASSAKDSASPDTQYF
TRBD1	TRBV4-1	.	TRBJ1-2	TGCGCCAGCAGCCAAGATCAACAGGGGCTCATGAATGGCTACACCTTC	CASSQDQQGLMNGYTF
TRBD1	TRBV27	few	TRBJ2-2	TGTGCCAGCAGTCTAAGTAACAGGGGTCCCTTCCACTGGGAGCTGTTTTTT	CASSLSNRGPFHWELFF
TRBD2	TRBV4-3	.	TRBJ2-7	TGCGCCAGCAGCCAAGATAGCGGGGGCCCCAGCTCCTACGAGCAGTACTTC	CASSQDSGGPSSYEQYF
TRBD2	TRBV7-9	.	TRBJ2-1	TGTGCCAGCAGCCCTAACGCGACTAGCGGGCACCGTAATGAGCAGTTCTTC	CASSPNATSGHRNEQFF
.	TRBV28	.	TRBJ1-2	TGTGCCAGCAGCCACGACGGCGACTATGGCTACACCTTC	CASSHDGDYGYTF
.	TRBV5-5	.	TRBJ2-3	TGTGCCAGCAGACTCCCGTACGGTAGCACAGATACGCAGTATTTT	CASRLPYGSTDTQYF
TRBD1	TRBV7-9	.	TRBJ1-1	TGTGCCAGCAGCTTAGGGCGGGACAGGGGGGTAACTGAAGCTTTCTTT	CASSLGRDRGVTEAFF
TRBD2	TRBV3-1/TRBV3-2	.	TRBJ2-3	TGTGCCAGCAGCCAAGTACCGGGACTAGCCGTAACAGATACGCAGTATTTT	CASSQVPGLAVTDTQYF
TRBD1	TRBV5-1	.	TRBJ2-7	TGCGCCAGCAGCTTGGGGACAGGGGGCTACGAGCAGTACTTC	CASSLGTGGYEQYF
.	TRBV4-1	.	TRBJ1-1	TGCGCCAGCAGCCAGCTCCCGGGACCCCCTGGGTTGGCTATGAACACTGAAGCTTTCTTT	CASSQLPGPPGLAMNTEAFF
.	TRBV7-9	.	TRBJ1-2	TGTGCCAGCAGCTTAGCGATTAGGGGCGAGGATGGCTACACCTTC	CASSLAIRGEDGYTF
.	TRBV9	.	TRBJ2-1	TGTGCCAGCAGCGCAACCCCGAGCTCCTACAATGAGCAGTTCTTC	CASSATPSSYNEQFF
.	TRBV18	.	TRBJ2-5	TGTGCCAGCTCACCACGGGGGGGCCAGGAGACCCAGTACTTC	CASSPRGGQETQYF
TRBD1	TRBV28	.	TRBJ2-1	TGTGCCAGCAGCGCCCCGGGACAGGGGGCCGCCTACAATGAGCAGTTCTTC	CASSAPGQGAAYNEQFF
.	TRBV12-5	.	TRBJ1-1	TGTGCTAGTGGTTTGTCCCAAACGAACACTGAAGCTTTCTTT	CASGLSQTNTEAFF
.	TRBV4-1	.	TRBJ1-5	TGCGCCAGCAGCCAAAGGGGTGGGGACTTTGACAATCAGCCCCAGCATTTT	CASSQRGGDFDNQPQHF
.	TRBV19	.	TRBJ2-5	TGTGCCAGTAGTATAGCAACACAAGAGACCCAGTACTTC	CASSIATQETQYF
.	TRBV7-9	.	TRBJ2-3	TGTGCCAGCAGCTTAGCACTGGGGGACCCTGGAGATACGCAGTATTTT	CASSLALGDPGDTQYF
TRBD2	TRBV18	.	TRBJ2-1	TGTGCCAGCTCACGAGAGCGGGGGGTCCACAATGAGCAGTTCTTC	CASSRERGVHNEQFF
.	TRBV5-1	.	TRBJ1-6	TGCGCCAGCAGCTTGGAGTGGACGAATTCACCCCTCCACTTT	CASSLEWTNSPLHF
TRBD1	TRBV28	.	TRBJ1-2	TGTGCCAGCAGTCCCATCGGACAGGGGTTTGGATATGGCTACACCTTC	CASSPIGQGFGYGYTF
TRBD1	TRBV7-3	.	TRBJ2-1	TGTGCCAGCAGCCCGGGGACAGGGGGCAATGAGCAGTTCTTC	CASSPGTGGNEQFF
.	TRBV7-9	.	TRBJ2-3	TGTGCCAGCAGCTTTGGTGGGGGAAGTCTATCATCAGATACGCAGTATTTT	CASSFGGGSLSSDTQYF
.	TRBV9	.	TRBJ2-7	TGTGCCAGCAGCGTAGACACGGGTTCGTACGAGCAGTACTTC	CASSVDTGSYEQYF
.	TRBV5-6	.	TRBJ2-5	TGTGCCAGCAGCTTGAGGGAGACCCAGTACTTC	CASSLRETQYF
.	TRBV14	.	TRBJ1-2	TGTGCCAGCAGCCAAGATCCAAGGGGGTTCTATGGCTACACCTTC	CASSQDPRGFYGYTF
.	TRBV14	.	TRBJ2-7	TGTGCCAGCAGCCATCCCCCGAGCGGCGAGCAGTACTTC	CASSHPPSGEQYF
.	TRBV10-3	.	TRBJ2-2	TGTGCCATCAGTGAGTCAGGGTCGGGGACCGGGGAGCTGTTTTTT	CAISESGSGTGELFF